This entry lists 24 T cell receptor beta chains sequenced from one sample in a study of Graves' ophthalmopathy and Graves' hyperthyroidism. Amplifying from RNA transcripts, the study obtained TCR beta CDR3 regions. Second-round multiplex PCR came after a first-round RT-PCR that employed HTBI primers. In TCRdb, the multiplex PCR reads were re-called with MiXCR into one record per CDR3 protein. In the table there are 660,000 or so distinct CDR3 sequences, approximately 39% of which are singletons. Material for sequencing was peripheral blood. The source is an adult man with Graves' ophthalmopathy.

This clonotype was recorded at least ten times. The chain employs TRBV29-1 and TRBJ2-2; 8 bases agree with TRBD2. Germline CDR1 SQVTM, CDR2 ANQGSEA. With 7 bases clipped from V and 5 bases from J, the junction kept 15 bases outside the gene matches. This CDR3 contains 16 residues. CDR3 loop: CSAQEGAGVRTGELFF. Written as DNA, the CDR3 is TGCAGCGCCCAGGAAGGAGCGGGAGTGAGGACCGGGGAGCTGTTTTTT.

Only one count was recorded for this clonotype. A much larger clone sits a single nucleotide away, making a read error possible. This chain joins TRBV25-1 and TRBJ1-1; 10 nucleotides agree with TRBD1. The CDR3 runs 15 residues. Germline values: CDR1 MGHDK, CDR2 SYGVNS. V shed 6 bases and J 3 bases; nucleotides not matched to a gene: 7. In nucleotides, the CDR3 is TGTGCCAGCAGCTACCTCGGGACAGGGGACACTGAAGCTTTCTTT. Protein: CASSYLGTGDTEAFF.

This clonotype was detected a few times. The CDR3 reads CASGPRGANTEAFF. The DNA for the CDR3 is TGCGCCAGCGGACCACGGGGGGCGAACACTGAAGCTTTCTTT. The chain carries TRBV4-1 and TRBJ1-1; D may be TRBD1 (6 bases). Per the germline V gene, CDR1 is MGHRA and CDR2 is YSYEKL. CDR3 length: 14 amino acids. With 8 bases removed from V and 1 base from J, the gap between germline ends came to 14 bases.

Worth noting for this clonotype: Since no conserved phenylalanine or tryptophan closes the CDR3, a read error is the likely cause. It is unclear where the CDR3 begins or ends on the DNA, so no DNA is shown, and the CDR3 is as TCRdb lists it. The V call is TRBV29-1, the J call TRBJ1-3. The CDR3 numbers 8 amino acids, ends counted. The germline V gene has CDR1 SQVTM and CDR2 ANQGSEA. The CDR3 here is CSVAQTAG.

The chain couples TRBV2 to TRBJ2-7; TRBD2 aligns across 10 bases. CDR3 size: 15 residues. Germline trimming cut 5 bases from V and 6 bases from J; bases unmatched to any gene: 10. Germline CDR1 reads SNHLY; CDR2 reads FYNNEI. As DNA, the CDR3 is TGTGCCAGCAGTCCCTACCTAGCGGGGGAGGGCGAGCAGTACTTC. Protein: CASSPYLAGEGEQYF.

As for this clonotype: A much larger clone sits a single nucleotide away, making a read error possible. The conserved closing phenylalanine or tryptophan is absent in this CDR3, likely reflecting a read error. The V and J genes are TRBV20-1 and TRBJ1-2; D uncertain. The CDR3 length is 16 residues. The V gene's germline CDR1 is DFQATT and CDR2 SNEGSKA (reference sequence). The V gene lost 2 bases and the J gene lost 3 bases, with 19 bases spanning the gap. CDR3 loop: CSARTPPGEPYYGYTL. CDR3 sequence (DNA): TGCAGTGCTAGAACCCCACCCGGGGAGCCTTACTATGGCTACACCCTC.

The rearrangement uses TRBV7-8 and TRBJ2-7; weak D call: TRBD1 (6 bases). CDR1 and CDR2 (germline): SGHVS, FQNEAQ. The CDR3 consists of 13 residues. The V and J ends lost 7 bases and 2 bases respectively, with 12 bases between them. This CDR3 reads CASNMGAAYEQYF. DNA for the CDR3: TGTGCCAGCAATATGGGGGCGGCCTACGAGCAGTACTTC.

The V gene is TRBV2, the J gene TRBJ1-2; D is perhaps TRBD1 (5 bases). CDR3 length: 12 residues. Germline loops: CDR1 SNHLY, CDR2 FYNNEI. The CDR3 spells CSTGGDNYGYTF. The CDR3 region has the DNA TGTTCCACCGGGGGGGACAACTATGGCTACACCTTC.

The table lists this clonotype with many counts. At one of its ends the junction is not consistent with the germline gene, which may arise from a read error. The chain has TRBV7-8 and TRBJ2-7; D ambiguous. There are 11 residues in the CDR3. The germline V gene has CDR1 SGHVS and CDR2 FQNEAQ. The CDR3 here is CASSLVYEQYF. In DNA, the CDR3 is TGCGCCAGCAGCTTGGTCTACGAGCAGTACTTC. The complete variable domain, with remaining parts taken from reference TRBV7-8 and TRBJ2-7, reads GAGVSQSPRYKVAKRGQDVALRCDPISGHVSLFWYQQALGQGPEFLTYFQNEAQLDKSGLPSDRFFAERPEGSVSTLKIQRTQQEDSAVYLCASSLVYEQYFGPGTRLTVT.

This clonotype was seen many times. Written as DNA, the CDR3 is TGTGCCAGCAGCTTCCGTCTGGACCCAAGGCGTGAGACCCAGTACTTC. Translating it yields CASSFRLDPRRETQYF. This chain uses TRBV7-2 with TRBJ2-5; D is ambiguous. This CDR3 region has 16 residues. From germline, CDR1 is SGHTA and CDR2 FQGNSA. The germline V and J ends were trimmed by 3 bases and 5 bases, with 19 bases remaining between them. The variable domain in full, with the rest retrieved from reference TRBV7-2 and TRBJ2-5, is GAGVSQSPSNKVTEKGKDVELRCDPISGHTALYWYRQSLGQGLEFLIYFQGNSAPDKSGLPSDRFSAERTGGSVSTLTIQRTQQEDSAVYLCASSFRLDPRRETQYFGPGTRLLVL.

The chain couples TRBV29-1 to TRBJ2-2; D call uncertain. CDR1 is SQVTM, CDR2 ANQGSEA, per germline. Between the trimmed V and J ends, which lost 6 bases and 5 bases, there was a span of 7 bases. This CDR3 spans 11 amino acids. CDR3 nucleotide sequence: TGCAGCGTAGAATCTACCGGGGAGCTGTTTTTT. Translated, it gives CSVESTGELFF.

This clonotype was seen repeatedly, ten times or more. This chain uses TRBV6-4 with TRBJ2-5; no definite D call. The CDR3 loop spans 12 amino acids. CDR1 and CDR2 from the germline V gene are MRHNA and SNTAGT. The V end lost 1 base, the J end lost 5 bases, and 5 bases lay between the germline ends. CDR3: CASSDFGETQYF. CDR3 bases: TGTGCCAGCAGTGACTTTGGGGAGACCCAGTACTTC.

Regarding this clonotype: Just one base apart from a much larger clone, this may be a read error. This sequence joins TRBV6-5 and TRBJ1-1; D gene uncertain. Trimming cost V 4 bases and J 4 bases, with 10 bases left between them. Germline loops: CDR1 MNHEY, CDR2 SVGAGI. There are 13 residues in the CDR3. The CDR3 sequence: CASSSVAGTEAFF. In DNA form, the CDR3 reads TGTGCCAGCAGTTCCGTGGCGGGCACTGAAGCTTTCTTT.

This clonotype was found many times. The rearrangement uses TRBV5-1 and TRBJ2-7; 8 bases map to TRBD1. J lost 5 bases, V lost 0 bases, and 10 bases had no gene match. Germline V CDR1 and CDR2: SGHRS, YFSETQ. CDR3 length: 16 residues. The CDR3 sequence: CASSLATQGASDEQYF. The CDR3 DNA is TGCGCCAGCAGCTTGGCAACGCAGGGGGCGTCGGACGAGCAGTACTTC.

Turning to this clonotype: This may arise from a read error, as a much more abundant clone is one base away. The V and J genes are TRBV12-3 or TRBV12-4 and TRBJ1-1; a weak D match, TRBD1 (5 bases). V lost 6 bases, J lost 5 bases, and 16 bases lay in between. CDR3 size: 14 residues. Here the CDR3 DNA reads TGTGCCAGCAGAGTCGAGAGGGGATATACTGAAGCTTTCTTT. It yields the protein CASRVERGYTEAFF.

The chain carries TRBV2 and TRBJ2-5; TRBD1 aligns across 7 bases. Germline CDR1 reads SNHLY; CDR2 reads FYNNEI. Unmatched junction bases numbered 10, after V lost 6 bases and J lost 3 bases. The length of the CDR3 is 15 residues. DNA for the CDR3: TGTGCCAGCAGAAAAGCCGGGACAGTAGAAGAGACCCAGTACTTC. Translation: CASRKAGTVEETQYF.

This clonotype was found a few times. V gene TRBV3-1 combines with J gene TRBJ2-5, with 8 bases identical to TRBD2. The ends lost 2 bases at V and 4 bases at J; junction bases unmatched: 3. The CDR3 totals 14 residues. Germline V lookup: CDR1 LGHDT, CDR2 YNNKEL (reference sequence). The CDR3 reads CASSQRGLAETQYF. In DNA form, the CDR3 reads TGTGCCAGCAGCCAACGAGGACTAGCAGAGACCCAGTACTTC.

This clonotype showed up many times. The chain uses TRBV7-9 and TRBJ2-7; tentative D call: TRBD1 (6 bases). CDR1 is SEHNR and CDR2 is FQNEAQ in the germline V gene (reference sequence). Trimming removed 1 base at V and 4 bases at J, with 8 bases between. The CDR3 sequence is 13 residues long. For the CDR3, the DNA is TGTGCCAGCAGCTTAGGAGACAGGTACGAGCAGTACTTC. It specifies CASSLGDRYEQYF.

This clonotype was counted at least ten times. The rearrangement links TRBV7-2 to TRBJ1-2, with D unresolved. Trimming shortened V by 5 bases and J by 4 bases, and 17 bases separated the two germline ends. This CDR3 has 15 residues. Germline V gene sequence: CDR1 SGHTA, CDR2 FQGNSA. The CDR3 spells CASSQDPDLGYGYTF. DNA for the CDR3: TGTGCCAGCAGCCAAGATCCGGATTTGGGCTATGGCTACACCTTC.

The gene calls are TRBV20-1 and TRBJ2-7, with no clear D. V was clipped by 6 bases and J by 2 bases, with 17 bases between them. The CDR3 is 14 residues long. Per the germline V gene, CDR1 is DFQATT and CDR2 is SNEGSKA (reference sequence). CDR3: CSASHTNNAYEQYF. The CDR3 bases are TGCAGTGCCAGTCACACGAACAACGCCTACGAGCAGTACTTC.

In DNA form, the CDR3 reads TGTGCCAGTAGTACAGGGGCCTTTAACTATGGCTACACCTTC. Translated: CASSTGAFNYGYTF. The gene calls are TRBV19 and TRBJ1-2; perhaps TRBD1 as D (6 bases). V lost 4 bases and J lost 1, with 10 bases in between. The germline CDR1 and CDR2 sequences are LNHDA and SQIVND (reference sequence). The CDR3 contains 14 residues.

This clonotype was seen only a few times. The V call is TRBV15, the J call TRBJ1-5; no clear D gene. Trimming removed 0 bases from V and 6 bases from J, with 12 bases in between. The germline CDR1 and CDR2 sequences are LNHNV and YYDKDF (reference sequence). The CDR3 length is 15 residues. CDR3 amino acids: CATSRDGEGFQPQHF. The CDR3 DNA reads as TGTGCCACCAGCAGAGACGGGGAGGGTTTTCAGCCCCAGCATTTT.

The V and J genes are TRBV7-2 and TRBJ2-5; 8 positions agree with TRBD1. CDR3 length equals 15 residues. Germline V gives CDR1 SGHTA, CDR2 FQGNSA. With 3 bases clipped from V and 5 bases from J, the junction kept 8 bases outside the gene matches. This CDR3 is CASSFRTGWWETQYF. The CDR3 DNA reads TGTGCCAGCAGCTTCCGGACAGGGTGGTGGGAGACCCAGTACTTC.

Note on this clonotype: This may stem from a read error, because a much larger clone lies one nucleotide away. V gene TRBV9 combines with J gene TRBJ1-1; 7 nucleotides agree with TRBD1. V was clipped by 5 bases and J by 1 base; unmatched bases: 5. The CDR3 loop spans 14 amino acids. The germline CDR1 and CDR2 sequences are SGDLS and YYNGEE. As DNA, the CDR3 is TGTGCCAGCAGACCGGGACAGAGGAACACTGAAGCTTTCTTT. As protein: CASRPGQRNTEAFF.